One and the same sample provided the 8 T cell receptor beta chains below, sequenced in a study of cytotoxic CD8 clonotypes in ibrutinib-treated CLL. The table came from immunoSEQ multiplex PCR; TCRdb's copy has only in-frame clones and leaves some out. The data contain tens of thousands of clones, over 55% of them singletons. The source material was PBMCs, sampled after 24 months of ibrutinib treatment. All receptors come from a human donor with chronic lymphocytic leukemia.

The chain links TRBV28 to TRBJ1-2; no reliable D call. CDR1 is MDHEN, CDR2 SYDVKM, per germline. CDR3 length: 17 residues. The V and J ends lost 7 bases and 2 bases respectively, with 23 bases between them. The CDR3 protein is CASTRRRVGSGNYGYTF. The CDR3 DNA follows: TGTGCCAGCACCAGACGGAGGGTCGGGAGTGGAAACTATGGCTACACCTTC.

The gene calls are TRBV19 and TRBJ1-5, with D hard to call. V lost 10 bases, J lost 0 bases, and 16 bases lay in between. The CDR3 is 15 amino acids. Germline V lookup: CDR1 LNHDA, CDR2 SQIVND (reference sequence). The CDR3 region is CATHRGGNSNQPQHF. For the CDR3, the DNA is TGTGCCACCCACCGTGGAGGGAATAGCAATCAGCCCCAGCATTTT.

The chain has TRBV6-1 and TRBJ2-2; TRBD2 aligns across 8 bases. Germline V lookup: CDR1 MNHNS, CDR2 SASEGT. CDR3 length: 14 residues. Losses at the gene ends were 7 bases for V and 1 base for J; bases not matched to a gene: 2. The CDR3, as DNA: TGTGCCAGCATGAGCGGGGGGAACACCGGGGAGCTGTTTTTT. Translation: CASMSGGNTGELFF.

This chain links TRBV28 with TRBJ1-2; the D is unclear. CDR1 and CDR2 from the germline V gene are MDHEN and SYDVKM. With 6 bases removed from V and 4 bases from J, the gap between germline ends came to 15 bases. The CDR3 is made up of 14 amino acids. The DNA for the CDR3 is TGTGCCAGCAGACAAGGGATATCGGGCTATGGCTACACCTTC. Encoded protein: CASRQGISGYGYTF.

This clone was counted a few times. J is TRBJ1-2 and V is TRBV18; 9 bases match TRBD1. V dropped 6 bases and J dropped 4; count of bases not matched to a gene: 9. Germline CDR1 is KGHSH and CDR2 is LQKENI. The CDR3 consists of 15 residues. This CDR3 is CASSGTGLFGYGYTF. The CDR3 bases are TGTGCCAGCTCGGGGACAGGGCTTTTCGGCTATGGCTACACCTTC.

The chain joins TRBV19 to TRBJ2-3, with TRBD1 identical over 7 bases. Per germline, CDR1 LNHDA and CDR2 SQIVND (reference sequence). V shed 6 bases, J shed 2 bases, and the junction held 2 bases outside the gene matches. The CDR3 has 13 residues. CDR3 residues: CASRGQITDTQYF. CDR3 nucleotide sequence: TGTGCCAGTAGGGGACAGATCACAGATACGCAGTATTTT.

In its sample, this clone was seen a few times. The V and J genes are TRBV12-2 and TRBJ2-4; the DNA was not compared with TRBD1, the D call given in the table. TRBV12-2 is a pseudogene. This CDR3 has 17 residues. CDR3 DNA: TGTGCAAGTCGCTTAGCCGAATATCGGACAGGATGGTTCATTCAGTACTTC. This codes for CASRLAEYRTGWFIQYF.

The V and J genes are TRBV6-5 and TRBJ2-2, with a possible D match to TRBD2 (6 bases). V shed 10 bases and J shed 5 bases, with 17 bases lying between them. This CDR3 has 14 residues. The V gene's germline CDR1 is MNHEY and CDR2 SVGAGI. In DNA, the CDR3 is TGTGCCACTCGTCGGCTAGCGACAACCGGGGAGCTGTTTTTT. The encoded protein is CATRRLATTGELFF.